The entry below gives a single T cell receptor beta chain sequence along with its context. In the authors' methods: Counts of nucleated cells, estimated from reference gene primer amplification, were obtained. Libraries were prepared by immunoSEQ multiplex PCR; TCRdb keeps only in-frame clonotypes and omits some of them. V and J calls and clone size follow that table, whereas D and trimming were derived from the DNA. The sample consists of about 330,000 clones, roughly 86% of them appearing once. Individuals aged about 18 to 95 years were recruited from fewer than 30 US areas. Either two negative PCRs, clearance, or symptom resolution qualified Cohort 3 donors as recovered. The CDR3 extends over 15 amino acids. Germline values: CDR1 LNHDA, CDR2 SQIVND (reference sequence). V lost 7 bases to trimming and J lost 6 bases, with 19 bases between them. The data were obtained in a study of blood T cell repertoires in COVID-19. Overall study context: T cells, B-cell-depleted T cells, or PBMCs supplied cDNA or gDNA.

Sequenced input: PBMCs or T cells enriched from blood (not recorded which). The clonotype comes from a woman aged 25 to 45 who had recovered from COVID-19. The chain employs TRBV19 and TRBJ2-1, with TRBD1 as a possible D gene (6 bases). This CDR3 reads CASTPGRGCFNEQFF. Written as DNA, the CDR3 is TGTGCCAGTACCCCTGGCAGGGGTTGTTTCAATGAGCAGTTCTTC.